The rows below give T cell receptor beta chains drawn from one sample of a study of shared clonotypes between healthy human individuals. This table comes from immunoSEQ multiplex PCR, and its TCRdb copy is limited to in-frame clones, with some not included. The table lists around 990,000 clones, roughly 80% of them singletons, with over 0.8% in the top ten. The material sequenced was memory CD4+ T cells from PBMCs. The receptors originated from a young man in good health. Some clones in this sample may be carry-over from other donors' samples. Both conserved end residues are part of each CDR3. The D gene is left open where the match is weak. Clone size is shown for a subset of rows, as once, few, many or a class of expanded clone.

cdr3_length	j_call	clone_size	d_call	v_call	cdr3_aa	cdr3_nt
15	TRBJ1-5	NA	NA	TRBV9	CASSVAGGLDQPQHF	TGTGCCAGCAGCGTAGCTGGGGGGTTGGATCAGCCCCAGCATTTT
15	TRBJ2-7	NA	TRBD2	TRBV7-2	CASSLALAGAHEQYF	TGTGCCAGCAGCTTAGCGCTAGCGGGAGCGCACGAGCAGTACTTC
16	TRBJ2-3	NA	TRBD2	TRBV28	CASSTRLAGETDTQYF	TGTGCCAGCAGCACGCGACTAGCGGGAGAGACAGATACGCAGTATTTT
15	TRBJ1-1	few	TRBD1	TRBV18	CASSQGTGGDTEAFF	TGTGCCAGCTCACAAGGGACAGGGGGTGACACTGAAGCTTTCTTT
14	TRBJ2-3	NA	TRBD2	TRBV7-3	CASSLIAGVDTQYF	TGTGCCAGCAGCTTAATAGCGGGAGTCGATACGCAGTATTTT
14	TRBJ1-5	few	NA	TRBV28	CASSLGSTRQPQHF	TGTGCCAGCAGTCTAGGGTCTACTCGGCAGCCCCAGCATTTT
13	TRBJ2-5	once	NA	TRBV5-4	CASSGGIVETQYF	TGTGCCAGCAGCGGGGGAATAGTCGAGACCCAGTACTTC
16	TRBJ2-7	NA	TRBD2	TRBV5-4	CASSSGGRALDYEQYF	TGTGCCAGCAGCTCCGGCGGGAGGGCCCTTGACTACGAGCAGTACTTC
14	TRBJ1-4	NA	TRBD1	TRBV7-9	CASSSGQGGEKLFF	TGTGCCAGCAGCTCTGGACAGGGAGGTGAAAAACTGTTTTTT
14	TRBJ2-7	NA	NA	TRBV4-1	CASSQLSGPKEQYF	TGCGCCAGCAGCCAACTGTCGGGCCCCAAGGAGCAGTACTTC
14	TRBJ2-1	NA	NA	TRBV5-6	CASSPGTRYNEQFF	TGTGCCAGCAGCCCCGGGACGCGCTACAATGAGCAGTTCTTC
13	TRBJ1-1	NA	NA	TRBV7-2	CASSLARIAEAFF	TGTGCCAGCAGCTTAGCGAGGATCGCTGAAGCTTTCTTT
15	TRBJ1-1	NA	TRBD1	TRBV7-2	CASSWDSALNTEAFF	TGTGCCAGCAGCTGGGACAGCGCCCTCAACACTGAAGCTTTCTTT
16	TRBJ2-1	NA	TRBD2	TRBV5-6	CASSPGLAGVRGEQFF	TGTGCCAGCAGTCCGGGACTAGCGGGAGTACGCGGTGAGCAGTTCTTC
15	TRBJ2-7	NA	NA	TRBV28	CASIMGGTLRSEQYF	TGTGCCAGCATCATGGGCGGAACTCTACGATCTGAGCAGTACTTC
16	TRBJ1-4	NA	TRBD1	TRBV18	CASSPLSGTVGEKLFF	TGTGCCAGCTCACCCTTATCCGGGACAGTAGGGGAAAAACTGTTTTTT
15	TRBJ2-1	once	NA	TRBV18	CASSPVNLRGNEQFF	TGTGCCAGCTCACCTGTAAACCTCCGCGGGAATGAGCAGTTCTTC
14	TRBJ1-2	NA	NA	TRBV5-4	CASSLARANYGYTF	TGTGCCAGCAGCTTGGCTAGGGCTAACTATGGCTACACCTTC